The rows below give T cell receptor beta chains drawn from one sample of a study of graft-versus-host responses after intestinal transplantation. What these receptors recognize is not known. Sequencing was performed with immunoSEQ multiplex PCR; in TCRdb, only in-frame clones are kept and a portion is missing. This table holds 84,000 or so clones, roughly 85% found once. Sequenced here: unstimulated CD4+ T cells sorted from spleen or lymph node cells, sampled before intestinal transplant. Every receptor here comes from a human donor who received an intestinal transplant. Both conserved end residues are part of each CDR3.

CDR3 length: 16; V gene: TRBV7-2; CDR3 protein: CASSLEGQGTSGGYTF
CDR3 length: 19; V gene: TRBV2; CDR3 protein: CASSGGQAMVTPRSSPLHF
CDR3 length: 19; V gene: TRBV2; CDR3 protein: CASNGGPGLAGAGANVLTF
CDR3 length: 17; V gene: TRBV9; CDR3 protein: CASSVGRAGGHQETQYF
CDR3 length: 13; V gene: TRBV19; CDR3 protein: CASSNTGADTQYF
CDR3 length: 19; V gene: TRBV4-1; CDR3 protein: CASSISPGLAGAAKNIQYF
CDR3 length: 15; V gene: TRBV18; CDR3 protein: CASSPNSGGPYEQYF
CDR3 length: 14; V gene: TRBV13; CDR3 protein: CASSLTGGSDTQYF
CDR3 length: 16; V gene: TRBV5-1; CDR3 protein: CASSLGASGNVETQYF
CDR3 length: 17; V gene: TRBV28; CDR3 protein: CASSLIGTVRAGNTIYF
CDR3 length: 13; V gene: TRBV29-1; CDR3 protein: CSLVASGGETQYF
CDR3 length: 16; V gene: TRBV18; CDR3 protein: CASSPTSELAKNIQYF
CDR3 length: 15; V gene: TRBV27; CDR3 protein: CASSLYRGHFYEQYF
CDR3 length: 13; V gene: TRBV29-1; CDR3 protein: CSVATGVGNTIYF
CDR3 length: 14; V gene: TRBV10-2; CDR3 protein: CASSGAAAKNIQYF
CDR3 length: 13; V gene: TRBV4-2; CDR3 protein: CASSTQVAYEQYF
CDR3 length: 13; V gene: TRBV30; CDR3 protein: CAREGEAKNIQYF
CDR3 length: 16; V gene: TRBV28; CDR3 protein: CASSPWTGEMNTEAFF
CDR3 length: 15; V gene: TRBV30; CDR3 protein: CAWSGGSGVIDTQYF
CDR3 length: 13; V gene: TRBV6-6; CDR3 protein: CASSYGRAGELFF
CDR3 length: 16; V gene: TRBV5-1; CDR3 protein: CASSLVGAGGSETQYF
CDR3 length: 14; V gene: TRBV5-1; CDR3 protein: CASSFVSSYNEQFF
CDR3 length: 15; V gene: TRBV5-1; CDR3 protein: CASSLGLGAYNEQFF
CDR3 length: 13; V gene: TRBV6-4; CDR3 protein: CASSYVAGNTQYF
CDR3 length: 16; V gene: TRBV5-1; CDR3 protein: CASSLAGGLGSYEQYF
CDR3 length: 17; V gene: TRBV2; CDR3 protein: CASSGLGTGVLRAEAFF
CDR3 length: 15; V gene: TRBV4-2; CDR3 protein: CASSRVGGKTYEQYF
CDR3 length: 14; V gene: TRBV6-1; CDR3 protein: CASSEGGTLYEQYF
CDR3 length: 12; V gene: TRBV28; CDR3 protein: CASSLSDRGYTF
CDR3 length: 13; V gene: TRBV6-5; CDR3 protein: CASSYRSSYEQYF
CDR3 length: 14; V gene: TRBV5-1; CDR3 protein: CASSYGVASDTQYF
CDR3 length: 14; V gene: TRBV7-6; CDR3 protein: CASSRRDFSYEQYF
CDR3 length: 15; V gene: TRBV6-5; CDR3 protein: CASSRRDRDRYGYTF
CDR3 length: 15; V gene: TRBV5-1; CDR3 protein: CASSLARTDPPGQFF
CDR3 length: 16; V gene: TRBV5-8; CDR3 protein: CASSWGLGGESDTQYF
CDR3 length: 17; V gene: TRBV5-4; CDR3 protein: CASSFPAGGPGTDTQYF
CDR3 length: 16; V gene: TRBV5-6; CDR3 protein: CASSLGSGTGTLEAFF
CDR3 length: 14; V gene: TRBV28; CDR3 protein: CASNPPEGYYGYTF
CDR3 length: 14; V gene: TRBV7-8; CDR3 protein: CASSVGGGRGDKYF